Each of the 23 T cell receptor beta chains below was sequenced from the same sample in a study of T-cell memory formation after mild COVID-19. MiXCR was run by TCRdb on the 5' RACE reads, yielding one entry per CDR3 protein. The sample lists approximately 16,000 distinct CDR3 sequences, roughly 25% occurring once. The specimen was PBMCs or a T cell subset sorted from them (not recorded which). These receptors came from a man between 18 and 35 years old who had mild COVID-19 (a few samples of this study predate the infection). Cell type and time point are not known.

In this sample, this clonotype turned up many times. The chain links TRBV6-5 to TRBJ2-1; 8 positions match TRBD2. The CDR3 is 14 residues long. Germline CDR1 and CDR2: MNHEY and SVGAGI. Trimming cost V 0 bases and J 8 bases; bases outside gene matches: 3. For the CDR3, the DNA is TGTGCCAGCAGTTACTCTAGCGGGGTGTATGAGCAGTTCTTC. Its translation is CASSYSSGVYEQFF.

This clonotype was detected ten times or more. V gene TRBV20-1 combines with J gene TRBJ2-7; possibly TRBD1 or TRBD2 for D (5 bases each). Trimming took off 4 bases at V and 0 bases at J, with 16 bases between the two ends. This CDR3 comprises 15 residues. Germline assignment: CDR1 DFQATT and CDR2 SNEGSKA (reference sequence). The DNA for the CDR3 is TGCAGTGCTACCCGACATCCCGGGACCTCCTACGAGCAGTACGTC. Translated, it gives CSATRHPGTSYEQYV.

In this sample, this clonotype turned up many times. The V and J genes are TRBV7-2 and TRBJ2-7; D gene unclear. The CDR3 has 13 residues. V was cut by 5 bases and J by 3 bases, with 11 bases left in between. The germline gives CDR1 SGHTA, CDR2 FQGNSA. The CDR3 nucleotides read TGTGCCAGCAGCCTAAGAATGTACTACGAGCAGTACTTC. Translation gives CASSLRMYYEQYF.

CDR3 in amino acids: CASSYRALVVGWGRETQYF. CDR3 coding DNA: TGTGCCAGCAGTTATCGGGCGCTTGTGGTGGGGTGGGGGCGAGAGACCCAGTACTTC. The chain employs TRBV12-3 or TRBV12-4 and TRBJ2-5, with D perhaps TRBD1 (6 bases). There are 19 residues in the CDR3. The ends were cut back, 4 bases at V and 4 bases at J, with 28 bases in the middle.

This clonotype was counted ten times or more. The chain uses TRBV15 and TRBJ1-5, with D unresolved. Looked up from germline, CDR1 is LNHNV and CDR2 is YYDKDF (reference sequence). V was shortened by 3 bases and J by 3 bases, with 12 bases between the two germline ends. There are 15 residues in the CDR3. The CDR3 reads CATSSFSDSNQPQHF. DNA of the CDR3: TGTGCCACCAGCAGTTTTTCTGACTCCAATCAGCCCCAGCATTTT.

This clonotype occurred many times. This sequence joins TRBV10-2 and TRBJ2-7; no definite D call. The germline gives CDR1 WSHSY, CDR2 SAAADI. The V and J ends lost 4 bases and 7 bases respectively, with 11 bases between them. This CDR3 is built from 12 residues. Written as DNA, the CDR3 is TGCGCCAGCAGTGGCCTAGGAGAAGAGCAGTACTTC. Encoded protein: CASSGLGEEQYF.

The chain recombines TRBV6-5 with TRBJ1-1; D is unclear. This CDR3 region has 13 residues. V was clipped by 8 bases and J by 8 bases, with 18 bases between them. CDR1 is MNHEY, CDR2 SVGAGI, per germline. DNA of the CDR3: TGTGCCAGCTTTTACCAGCGGGGTTACGAAGCTTTCTTT. Translating it yields CASFYQRGYEAFF.

This clonotype was found a few times. The chain joins TRBV4-3 to TRBJ1-6; the D is unclear. V dropped 4 bases and J dropped 9 bases, with 10 bases sitting between them. The CDR3 spans 13 residues. The germline gives CDR1 LGHNA, CDR2 YSLEER. DNA for the CDR3: TGCGCCAGCAGCCCCTGGGGAATTTCACCCCTCCACTTT. As protein: CASSPWGISPLHF.

At least ten counts were recorded for this clonotype. V usage is TRBV27 and J usage is TRBJ2-1; 16 bases line up with TRBD2. Germline V CDR1 and CDR2: MNHEY, SMNVEV (reference sequence). V trimming: 7 bases; J trimming: 8 bases; junction bases outside the gene matches: 8. The CDR3 spans 16 residues. The CDR3 loop reads CASTPGLAGGRDEQFF. CDR3 nucleotide sequence: TGTGCCAGCACCCCGGGACTAGCGGGGGGGCGCGATGAGCAGTTCTTC.

This clonotype was seen only a few times. J is TRBJ1-4 and V is TRBV4-2; D ambiguous. The germline CDR1 and CDR2 sequences are LGHNA and YNFKEQ. CDR3 length equals 11 residues. The ends were cut back, 4 bases at V and 8 bases at J, with 5 bases in the middle. The CDR3 DNA follows: TGTGCCAGCAGCCTAAGGGAAAAACTGTTTTTT. Translating it yields CASSLREKLFF.

This clonotype was seen repeatedly, ten times or more. The rearrangement links TRBV14 to TRBJ2-1, with TRBD2 as a possible D gene (6 bases). Between the trimmed V and J ends, which lost 7 bases and 8 bases, there was a span of 18 bases. CDR3 length equals 14 residues. Per germline, CDR1 SGHDN and CDR2 FVKESK. This CDR3 reads CASNHYWSGDEQFF. As DNA, the CDR3 is TGTGCCAGCAACCACTATTGGTCGGGGGATGAGCAGTTCTTC.

This clonotype has just a few counts. This sequence joins TRBV10-1 and TRBJ1-2; the D is unclear. Germline V gene data show CDR1 as WNHNN and CDR2 as SYGVQD (reference sequence). The V end was cut by 2 bases, the J end by 2 bases, with 6 bases between. The CDR3 spans 13 residues. The CDR3 DNA reads TGCGCCAGCAGTGAGAACGGGAACTATGGCTACACCTTC. Its protein is CASSENGNYGYTF.

CDR3 sequence reads: CASSLQRGEQYF. As DNA, the CDR3 is TGTGCCAGCAGTCTCCAGCGGGGGGAGCAGTACTTC. The V and J genes are TRBV12-3 or TRBV12-4 and TRBJ2-7; 8 bases fit TRBD2. Trimming at V came to 5 bases and at J to 7 bases, leaving 4 bases not matched to a gene. This CDR3 contains 12 residues.

The J gene is TRBJ1-1, the V gene TRBV20-1, with 7 bases that match TRBD1. CDR1 is DFQATT, CDR2 SNEGSKA, per germline (reference sequence). The CDR3 consists of 16 residues. With V trimmed by 0 bases and J by 1 base, 8 bases remained unmatched. The CDR3 protein is CSARDPGTDWNTEAFF. CDR3 DNA sequence: TGCAGTGCTAGAGACCCCGGGACAGACTGGAACACTGAAGCTTTCTTT.

This clonotype showed up many times. This chain connects TRBV7-2 to TRBJ1-2; TRBD1 matches 12 bases. V shed 4 bases and J 6 bases; nucleotides not matched to a gene: 9. This CDR3 comprises 16 residues. Looked up from germline, CDR1 is SGHTA and CDR2 is FQGNSA. CDR3 protein: CASSWQPGQGADGYTF. The CDR3 nucleotides read TGTGCCAGCAGCTGGCAACCGGGACAGGGGGCCGATGGCTACACCTTC.

This clonotype was observed at least ten times. The V gene is TRBV23-1, the J gene TRBJ2-1, with 7 bases lining up with TRBD1. TRBV23-1 carries the ORF label, with uncertain function. The CDR3 has 16 amino acids. V was pared by 3 bases and J by 4 bases, with 9 bases of the junction left unmatched. The CDR3 is CASSHRRTGRYNEQFF. CDR3 bases: TGCGCCAGCAGTCATCGACGGACAGGCCGATACAATGAGCAGTTCTTC.

About this clonotype itself: Here the CDR3 omits its conserved ending phenylalanine or tryptophan, so a read error is the likely source. The CDR3 nucleotides are TGTGCCAGCAGTCTTACCCGCAGCGGGAGATCCTACGAGCAGTACTTG. Residues: CASSLTRSGRSYEQYL. This chain links TRBV5-4 with TRBJ2-7, with TRBD2 matching 8 bases. The V gene's germline CDR1 is SGHNT and CDR2 YYREEE (reference sequence). With V trimmed by 5 bases and J by 1 base, 11 bases remained unmatched. The CDR3 loop spans 16 amino acids.

Ten or more counts support this clonotype. This chain links TRBV14 with TRBJ1-1; 8 positions agree with TRBD1. V lost 4 bases, J lost 8 bases, and 12 bases stayed unmatched. Germline lookup yields CDR1 SGHDN and CDR2 FVKESK. This CDR3 contains 15 residues. The CDR3 loop reads CASSPPRGLWMEAFF. The DNA of the CDR3 is TGTGCCAGCAGCCCTCCCAGGGGGCTTTGGATGGAAGCTTTCTTT.

This clonotype occurred many times. The J gene is TRBJ2-2, the V gene TRBV12-3 or TRBV12-4; D gene uncertain. The CDR3 is made up of 12 amino acids. V lost 3 bases, J lost 5 bases, and 4 bases lay in between. Here the CDR3 reads CASSFGTGELFF. The DNA of the CDR3 is TGTGCCAGCAGTTTCGGTACCGGGGAGCTGTTTTTT.

By share of the sample, this clonotype is medium-sized. This chain connects TRBV5-1 to TRBJ2-3; TRBD2 is a possible D gene (6 bases). CDR1 and CDR2 from the germline V gene are SGHRS and YFSETQ. With 6 bases removed from V and 2 bases from J, the gap between germline ends came to 16 bases. This CDR3 region has 15 residues. Here the CDR3 reads CASTDRLVFTDTQYF. In nucleotides, the CDR3 is TGCGCCAGCACGGATCGACTAGTCTTCACAGATACGCAGTATTTT.

This clonotype was seen many times. The rearrangement links TRBV27 to TRBJ1-2; D remains unclear. This CDR3 is 12 amino acids long. Per germline, CDR1 MNHEY and CDR2 SMNVEV (reference sequence). The V end was cut by 6 bases, the J end by 11 bases, with 16 bases between. The CDR3 nucleotides read TGTGCCAGCAGATCCCGCGCACTTCGTTACACCTTC. Its protein is CASRSRALRYTF.

This clonotype was counted ten times or more. As DNA, the CDR3 is TGTGCCAGCCGGGGGACAGGAAACTATGGCTACACCTTC. Its translation is CASRGTGNYGYTF. V usage is TRBV6-5 and J usage is TRBJ1-2; 8 bases match TRBD1. The CDR3 runs to 13 residues. From germline, CDR1 is MNHEY and CDR2 SVGAGI. Trimming took 8 bases from V and 2 from J; bases not matched to a gene: 4.

The chain has TRBV6-5 and TRBJ1-1; D unresolved. Trimming removed 0 bases from V and 3 bases from J, with 23 bases in between. This CDR3 comprises 19 residues. Germline CDR1 is MNHEY and CDR2 is SVGAGI. CDR3 sequence: CASSYSSIFWEEGYTEAFF. For the CDR3, the DNA is TGTGCCAGCAGTTACTCGAGCATTTTCTGGGAAGAGGGTTACACTGAAGCTTTCTTT.